This T cell receptor (beta chain) was retrieved from a study of T cells in Graves' hyperthyroidism and ophthalmopathy. TCR beta CDR3 regions were amplified from RNA. The primer set for the first-round RT-PCR of the TCR CDR3 was HTBI. TCRdb passed the multiplex PCR reads through MiXCR, listing each CDR3 protein once. There are 300,000 to 400,000 distinct CDR3 sequences in the sample; roughly 13% occur only once, and roughly 9.2% lies in the top ten. This clonotype was seen many times. The sample taken for sequencing was blood. This TCR came from a young woman with Graves' hyperthyroidism.

The DNA of the CDR3 is TGTGCCAGCAGTTTAATTGCGGCCGATCAGCCCCAGCATTTT. This codes for CASSLIAADQPQHF. This chain connects TRBV28 to TRBJ1-5; D uncertain. The CDR3 is made up of 14 amino acids. V was pared by 2 bases and J by 5 bases, with 10 bases between. The germline gives CDR1 MDHEN, CDR2 SYDVKM. The entire variable domain, with the rest obtained from reference TRBV28 and TRBJ1-5, is as follows: DVKVTQSSRYLVKRTGEKVFLECVQDMDHENMFWYRQDPGLGLRLIYFSYDVKMKEKGDIPEGYSVSREKKERFSLILESASTNQTSMYLCASSLIAADQPQHFGDGTRLSIL.